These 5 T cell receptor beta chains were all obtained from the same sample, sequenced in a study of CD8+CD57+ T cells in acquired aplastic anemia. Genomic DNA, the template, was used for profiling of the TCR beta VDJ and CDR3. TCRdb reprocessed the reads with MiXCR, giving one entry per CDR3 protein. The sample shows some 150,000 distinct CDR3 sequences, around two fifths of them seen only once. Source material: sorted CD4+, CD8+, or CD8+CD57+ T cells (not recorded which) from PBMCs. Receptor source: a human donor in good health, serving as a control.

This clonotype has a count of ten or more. The CDR3 protein is CASSSRGDPTNEKLFF. CDR3 in DNA: TGTGCCAGCAGCTCCCGGGGGGACCCAACTAATGAAAAACTGTTTTTT. The V gene is TRBV11-1, the J gene TRBJ1-4; possibly TRBD1 for D (5 bases). Germline CDR1 and CDR2: SGHAT and FQDESV (reference sequence). This CDR3 is 16 amino acids long. V lost 4 bases and J 0 bases, leaving 12 bases between the germline ends.

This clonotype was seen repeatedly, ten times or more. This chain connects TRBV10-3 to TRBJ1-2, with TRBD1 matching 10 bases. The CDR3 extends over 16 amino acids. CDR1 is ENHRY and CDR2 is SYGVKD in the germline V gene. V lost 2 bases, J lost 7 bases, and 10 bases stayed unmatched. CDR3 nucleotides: TGTGCCATCAGTGAGGCAGGGACAGGGGCTTCGGGTGGCTACACCTTC. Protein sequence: CAISEAGTGASGGYTF.

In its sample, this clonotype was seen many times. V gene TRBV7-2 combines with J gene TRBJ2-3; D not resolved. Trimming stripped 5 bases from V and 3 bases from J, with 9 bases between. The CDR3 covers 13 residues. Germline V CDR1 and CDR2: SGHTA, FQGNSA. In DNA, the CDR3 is TGTGCCAGCAGCCACCTCCGAACAGATACGCAGTATTTT. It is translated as CASSHLRTDTQYF.

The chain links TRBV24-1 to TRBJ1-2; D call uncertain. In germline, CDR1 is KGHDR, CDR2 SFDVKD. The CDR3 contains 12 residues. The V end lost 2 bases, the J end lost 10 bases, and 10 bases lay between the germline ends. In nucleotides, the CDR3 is TGTGCCACCAGTGATTCCAATCGTAACTACACCTTC. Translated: CATSDSNRNYTF.

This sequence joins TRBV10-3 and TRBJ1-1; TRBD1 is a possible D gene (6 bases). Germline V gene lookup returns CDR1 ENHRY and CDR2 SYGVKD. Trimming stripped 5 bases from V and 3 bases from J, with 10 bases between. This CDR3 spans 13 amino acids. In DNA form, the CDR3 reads TGTGCCATCAGTTATAGGACAGACACTGAAGCTTTCTTT. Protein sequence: CAISYRTDTEAFF.